The T cell receptor beta chain under discussion was sequenced for a study of cytomegalovirus exposure and HLA in healthy donors. PCR used 60 Vbeta primers and 13 Jbeta primers. TCRdb's copy holds only in-frame clones and misses some; the assay was immunoSEQ multiplex PCR. There are some 200,000 clones in the sample, with approximately 6.4% held by the top ten. Study findings and constraints: In a later analysis, common viral pathogens appeared linked to several of the most significant clusters.

This CDR3 spans 16 amino acids. The ends were cut back, 0 bases at V and 0 bases at J, with 10 bases in the middle. Germline lookup yields CDR1 SGHRS and CDR2 YFSETQ. About this clone itself: Its antigen is as yet unknown.

V usage is TRBV5-1 and J usage is TRBJ2-1; TRBD2 might be the D (5 bases). Sequencing input: PBMCs. The source is a man aged 30 to 39 in good health and CMV-seronegative. The CDR3 here is CASSLGPGSSYNEQFF. The CDR3 coding sequence is TGCGCCAGCAGCTTGGGGCCGGGGAGCTCCTACAATGAGCAGTTCTTC.